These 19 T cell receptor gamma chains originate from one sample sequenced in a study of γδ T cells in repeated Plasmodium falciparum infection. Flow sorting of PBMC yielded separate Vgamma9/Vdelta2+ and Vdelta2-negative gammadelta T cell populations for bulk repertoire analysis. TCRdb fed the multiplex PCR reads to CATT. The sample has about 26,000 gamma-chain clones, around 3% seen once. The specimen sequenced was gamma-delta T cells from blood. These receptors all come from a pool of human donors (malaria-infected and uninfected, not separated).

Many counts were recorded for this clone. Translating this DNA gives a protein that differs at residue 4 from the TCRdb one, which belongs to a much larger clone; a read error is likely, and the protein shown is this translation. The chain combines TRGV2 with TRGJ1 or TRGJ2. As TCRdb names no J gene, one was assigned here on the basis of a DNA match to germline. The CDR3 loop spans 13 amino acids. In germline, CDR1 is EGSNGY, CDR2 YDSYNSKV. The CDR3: CATRDGQGYKKLF. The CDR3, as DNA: TGTGCCACCCGGGACGGGCAAGGATATAAGAAACTCTTT.

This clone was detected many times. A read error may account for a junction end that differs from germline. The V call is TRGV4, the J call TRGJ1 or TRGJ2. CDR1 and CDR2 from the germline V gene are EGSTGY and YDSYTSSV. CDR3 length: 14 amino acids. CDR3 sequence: CATWDGLNFYKKLF. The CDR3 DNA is TGTGCCACCTGGGATGGGCTCAATTTTTATAAGAAACTCTTT.

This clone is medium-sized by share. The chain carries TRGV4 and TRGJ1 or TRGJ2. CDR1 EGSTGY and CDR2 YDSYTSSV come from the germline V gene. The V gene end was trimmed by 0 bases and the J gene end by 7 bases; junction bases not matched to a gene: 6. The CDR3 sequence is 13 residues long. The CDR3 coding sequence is TGTGCCACCTGGGATGGGATACTCTATAAGAAACTCTTT. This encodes CATWDGILYKKLF.

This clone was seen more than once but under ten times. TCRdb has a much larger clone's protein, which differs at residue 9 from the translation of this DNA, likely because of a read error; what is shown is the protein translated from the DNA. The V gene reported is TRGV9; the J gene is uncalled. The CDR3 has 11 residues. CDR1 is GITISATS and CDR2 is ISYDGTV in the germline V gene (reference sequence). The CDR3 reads CALWEGGERLF. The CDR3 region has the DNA TGTGCCTTGTGGGAGGGCGGTGAGAGACTCTTT.

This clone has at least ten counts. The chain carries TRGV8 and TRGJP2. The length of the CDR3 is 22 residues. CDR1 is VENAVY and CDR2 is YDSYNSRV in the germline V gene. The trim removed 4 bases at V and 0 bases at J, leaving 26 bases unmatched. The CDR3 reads CATWDRGSLRIYIYSSDWIKTF. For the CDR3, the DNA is TGTGCCACCTGGGACCGGGGTTCTTTACGAATATATATATATAGTAGTGATTGGATCAAGACGTTT.

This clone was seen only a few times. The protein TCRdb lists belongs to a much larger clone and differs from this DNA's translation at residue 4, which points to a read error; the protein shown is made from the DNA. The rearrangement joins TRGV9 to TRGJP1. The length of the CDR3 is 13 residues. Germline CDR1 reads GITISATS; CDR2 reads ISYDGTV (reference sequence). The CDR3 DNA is TGTGCCTTGCGGGAGAACGGTGGTTGGTTTAAGATATTT. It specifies CALRENGGWFKIF.

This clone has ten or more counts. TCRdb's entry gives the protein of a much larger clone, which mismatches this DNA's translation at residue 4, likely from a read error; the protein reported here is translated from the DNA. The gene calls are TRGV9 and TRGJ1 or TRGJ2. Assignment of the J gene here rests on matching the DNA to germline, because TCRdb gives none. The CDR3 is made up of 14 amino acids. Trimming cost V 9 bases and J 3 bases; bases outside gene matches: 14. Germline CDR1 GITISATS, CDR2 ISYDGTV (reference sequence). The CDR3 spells CALRARPLYYKKLF. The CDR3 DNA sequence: TGTGCCTTGCGGGCCCGTCCTCTTTATTATAAGAAACTCTTT.

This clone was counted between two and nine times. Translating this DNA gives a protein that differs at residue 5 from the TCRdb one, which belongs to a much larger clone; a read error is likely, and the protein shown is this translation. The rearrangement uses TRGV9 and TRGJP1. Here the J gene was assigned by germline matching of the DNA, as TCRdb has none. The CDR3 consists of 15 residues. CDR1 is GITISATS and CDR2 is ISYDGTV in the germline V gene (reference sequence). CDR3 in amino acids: CALWGVKGTGWFKIF. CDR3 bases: TGTGCCTTGTGGGGGGTGAAGGGCACTGGTTGGTTCAAGATATTT.

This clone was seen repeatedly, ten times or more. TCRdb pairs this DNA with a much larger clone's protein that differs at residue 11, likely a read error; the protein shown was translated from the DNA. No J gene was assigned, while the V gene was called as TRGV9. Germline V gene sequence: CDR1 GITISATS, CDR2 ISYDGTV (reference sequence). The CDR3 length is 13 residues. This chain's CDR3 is CALWEGVYYKTLF. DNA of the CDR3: TGTGCCTTGTGGGAGGGCGTTTATTATAAGACACTCTTT.

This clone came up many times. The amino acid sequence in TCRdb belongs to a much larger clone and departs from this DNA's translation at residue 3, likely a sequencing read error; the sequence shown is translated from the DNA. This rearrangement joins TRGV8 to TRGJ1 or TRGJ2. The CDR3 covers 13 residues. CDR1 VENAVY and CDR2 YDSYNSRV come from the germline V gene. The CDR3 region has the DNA TGTGCCGCCTGGGATTTTGATTATTATAAGAAACTCTTT. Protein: CAAWDFDYYKKLF.

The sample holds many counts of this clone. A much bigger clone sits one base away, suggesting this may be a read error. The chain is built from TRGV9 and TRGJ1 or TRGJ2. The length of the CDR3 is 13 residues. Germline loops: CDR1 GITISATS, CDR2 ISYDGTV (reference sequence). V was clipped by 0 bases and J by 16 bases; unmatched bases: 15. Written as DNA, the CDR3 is TGTGCCTTGTGGGAGGTGCCGCCCGCGATTGGGCTCTTT. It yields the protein CALWEVPPAIGLF.

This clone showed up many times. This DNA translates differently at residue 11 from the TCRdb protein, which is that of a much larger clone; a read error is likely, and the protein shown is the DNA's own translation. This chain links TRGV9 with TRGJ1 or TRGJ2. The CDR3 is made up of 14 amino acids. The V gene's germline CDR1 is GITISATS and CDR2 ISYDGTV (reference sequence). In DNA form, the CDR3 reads TGTGCCTTGTGGGAGGTGCGACATTATTATAGGAAACTCTTT. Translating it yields CALWEVRHYYRKLF.

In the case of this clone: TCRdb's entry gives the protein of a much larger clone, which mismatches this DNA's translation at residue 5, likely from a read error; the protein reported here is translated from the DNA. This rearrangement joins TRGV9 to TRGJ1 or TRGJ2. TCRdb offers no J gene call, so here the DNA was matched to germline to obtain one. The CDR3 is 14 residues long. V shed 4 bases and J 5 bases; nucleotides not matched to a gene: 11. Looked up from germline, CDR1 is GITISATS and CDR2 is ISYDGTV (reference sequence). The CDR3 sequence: CALWDVFDDYKKLF. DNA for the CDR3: TGTGCCTTGTGGGATGTGTTCGACGATTATAAGAAACTCTTT.

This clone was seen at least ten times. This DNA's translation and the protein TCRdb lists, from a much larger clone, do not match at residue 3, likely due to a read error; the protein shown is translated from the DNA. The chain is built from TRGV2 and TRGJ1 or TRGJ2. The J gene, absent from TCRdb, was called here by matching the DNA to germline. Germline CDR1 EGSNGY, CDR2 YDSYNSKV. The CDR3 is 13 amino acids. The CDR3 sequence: CAPWDGPGYKKLF. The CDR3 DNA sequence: TGTGCCCCCTGGGACGGGCCGGGATATAAGAAACTCTTT.

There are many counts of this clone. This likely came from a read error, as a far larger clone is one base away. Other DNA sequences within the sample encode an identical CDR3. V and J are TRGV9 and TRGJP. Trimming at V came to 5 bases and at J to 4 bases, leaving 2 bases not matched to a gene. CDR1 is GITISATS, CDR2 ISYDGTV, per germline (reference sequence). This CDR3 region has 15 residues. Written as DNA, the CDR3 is TGTGCCTTGTGGGGCCAAGAGTTGGGCAAAAAAATCAAGGTATTT. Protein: CALWGQELGKKIKVF.

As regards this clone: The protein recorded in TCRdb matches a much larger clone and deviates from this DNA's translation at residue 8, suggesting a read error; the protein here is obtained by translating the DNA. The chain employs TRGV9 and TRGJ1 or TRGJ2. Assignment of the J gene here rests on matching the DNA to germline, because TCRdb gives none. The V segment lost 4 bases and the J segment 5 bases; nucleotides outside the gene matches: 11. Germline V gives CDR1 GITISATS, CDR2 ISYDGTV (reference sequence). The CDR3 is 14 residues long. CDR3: CALWEPLLDYKKLF. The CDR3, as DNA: TGTGCCTTGTGGGAACCCCTCCTCGATTATAAGAAACTCTTT.

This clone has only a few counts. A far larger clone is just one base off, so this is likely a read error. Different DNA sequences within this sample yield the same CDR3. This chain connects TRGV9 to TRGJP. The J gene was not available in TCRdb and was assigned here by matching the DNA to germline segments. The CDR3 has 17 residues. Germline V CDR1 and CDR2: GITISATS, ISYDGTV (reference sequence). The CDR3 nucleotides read TGTGCCTTGTGGGAGGGCCCCCGAGAGTTGGGTAAAAAAATCAAGGTATTT. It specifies CALWEGPRELGKKIKVF.

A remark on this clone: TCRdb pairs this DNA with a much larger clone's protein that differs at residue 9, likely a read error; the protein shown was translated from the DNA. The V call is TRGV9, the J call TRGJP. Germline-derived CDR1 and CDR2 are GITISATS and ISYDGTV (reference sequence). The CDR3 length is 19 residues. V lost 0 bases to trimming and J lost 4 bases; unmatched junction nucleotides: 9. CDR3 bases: TGTGCCTTGTGGGAGGTGCGCGTGTGCCAAGAGTTGGGCAAAAAAATCAAGGTATTT. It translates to CALWEVRVCQELGKKIKVF.

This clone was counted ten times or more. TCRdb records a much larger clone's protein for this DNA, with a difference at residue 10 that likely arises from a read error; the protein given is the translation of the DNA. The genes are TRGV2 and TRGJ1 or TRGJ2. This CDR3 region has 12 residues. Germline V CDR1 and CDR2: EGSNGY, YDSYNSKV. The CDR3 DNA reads TGTGCCACCTGGGACGGTTATTATAAGGAACTCTTT. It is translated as CATWDGYYKELF.